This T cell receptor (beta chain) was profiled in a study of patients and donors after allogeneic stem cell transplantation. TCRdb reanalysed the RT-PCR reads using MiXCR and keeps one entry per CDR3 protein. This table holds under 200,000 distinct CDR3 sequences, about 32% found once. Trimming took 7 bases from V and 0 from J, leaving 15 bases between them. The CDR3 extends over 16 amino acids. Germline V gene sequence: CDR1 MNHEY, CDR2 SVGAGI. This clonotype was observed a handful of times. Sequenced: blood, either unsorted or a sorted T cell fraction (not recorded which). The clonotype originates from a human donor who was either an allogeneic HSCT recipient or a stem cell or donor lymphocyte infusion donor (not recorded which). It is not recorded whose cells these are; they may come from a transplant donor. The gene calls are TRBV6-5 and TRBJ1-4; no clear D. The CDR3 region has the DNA TGTGCCAGCACCCATACGGCGGCCCCAACTAATGAAAAACTGTTTTTT. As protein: CASTHTAAPTNEKLFF.